The sequence of this T cell receptor beta chain was determined in a study of beta chain features in type 1 diabetes. Points from the study as a whole: Within each of all four CD4+ subsets, Type 1 diabetes patients had TCRB CDR3s that were moderately but significantly shorter.

The CDR3 totals 15 residues. Germline CDR1 is SGHVS and CDR2 is FQNEAQ. The trim removed 5 bases at V and 4 bases at J, leaving 7 bases unmatched. The investigators reverse transcribed all of the isolated RNA, so they sequenced expressed TCRB transcripts. Libraries were prepared by immunoSEQ multiplex PCR; TCRdb keeps only in-frame clonotypes and omits some of them. The top ten clones hold approximately 0.015% of a sample with over 200,000 clones, 9.5% to 13% of them seen once. The sample holds a few counts of this clone. The antigen remains unidentified. The J gene is TRBJ2-5, the V gene TRBV7-8; TRBD1 agrees at 10 bases. Sequencing was carried out using naive CD4+ T cells from blood. This TCR came from a man younger than 40 with type 1 diabetes. The CDR3 bases are TGTGCCAGCAGCCCCCGGGACAGGGGAGGAGAGACCCAGTACTTC. It is translated as CASSPRDRGGETQYF.